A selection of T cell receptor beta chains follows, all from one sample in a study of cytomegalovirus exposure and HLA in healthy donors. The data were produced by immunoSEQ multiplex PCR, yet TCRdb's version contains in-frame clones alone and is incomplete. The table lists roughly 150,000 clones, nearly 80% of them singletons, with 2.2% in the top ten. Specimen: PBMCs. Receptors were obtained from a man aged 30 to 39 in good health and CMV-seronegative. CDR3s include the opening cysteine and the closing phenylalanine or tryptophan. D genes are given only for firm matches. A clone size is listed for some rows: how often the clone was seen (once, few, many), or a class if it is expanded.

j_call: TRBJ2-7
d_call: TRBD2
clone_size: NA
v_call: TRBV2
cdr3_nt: TGTGCCAGCCAACCGCGACTAGCGAACTACGAGCAGTACTTC
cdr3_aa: CASQPRLANYEQYF

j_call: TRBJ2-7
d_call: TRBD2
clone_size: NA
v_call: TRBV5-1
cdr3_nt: TGCGCCAGCAGCTTTAAACGTCTACTAGCGGGAGGGCCCTCCGAGCAGTACTTC
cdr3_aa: CASSFKRLLAGGPSEQYF

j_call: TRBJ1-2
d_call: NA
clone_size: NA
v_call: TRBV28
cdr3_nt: TGTGCCAGCGAGGCCCGCTATGGCTACACCTTC
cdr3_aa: CASEARYGYTF

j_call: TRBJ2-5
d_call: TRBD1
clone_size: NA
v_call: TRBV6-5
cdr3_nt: TGTGCCAGCAGTTACTATTTTGACAGGGACGGGGAGACCCAGTACTTC
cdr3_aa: CASSYYFDRDGETQYF

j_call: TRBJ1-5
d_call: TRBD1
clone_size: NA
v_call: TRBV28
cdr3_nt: TGTGCCAGCAGTTCCCTAGAGGAGGGGGCCTATAGCAATCAGCCCCAGCATTTT
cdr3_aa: CASSSLEEGAYSNQPQHF

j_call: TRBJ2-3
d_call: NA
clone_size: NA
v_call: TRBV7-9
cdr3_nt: TGTTCCAGCAGCTCCGTTTTAGATACGCAGTATTTT
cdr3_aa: CSSSSVLDTQYF

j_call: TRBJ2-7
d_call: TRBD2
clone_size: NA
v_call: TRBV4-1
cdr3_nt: TGCGCCAGCAGCCAAGTCCTAGCGGGAGTCTACGAGCAGTACTTC
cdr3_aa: CASSQVLAGVYEQYF

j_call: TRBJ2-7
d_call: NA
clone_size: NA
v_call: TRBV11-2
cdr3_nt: TGTGCCAGCAGCTTAGGAGGGAGAGGCTACGAGCAGTACTTC
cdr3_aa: CASSLGGRGYEQYF

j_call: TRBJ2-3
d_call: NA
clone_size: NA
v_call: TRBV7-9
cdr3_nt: TGTGCCAGCAGCTTGGGCAGGGGAGGGGCAGATACGCAGTATTTT
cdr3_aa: CASSLGRGGADTQYF

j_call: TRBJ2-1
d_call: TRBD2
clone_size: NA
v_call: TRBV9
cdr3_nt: TGTGCCAGCAGCGCAACTACCGGGACTAGCCCGTTCTTC
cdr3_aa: CASSATTGTSPFF

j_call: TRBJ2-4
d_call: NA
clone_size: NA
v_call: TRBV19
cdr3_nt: TGTGCCAGTAGTATACAATCAGTCCAGGCCAAAAACATTCAGTACTTC
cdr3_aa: CASSIQSVQAKNIQYF

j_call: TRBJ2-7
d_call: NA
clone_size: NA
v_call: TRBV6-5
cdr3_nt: TGTGCCAGCAGTTACTCGCCCAGACAGAGCTACGAGCAGTACTTC
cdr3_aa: CASSYSPRQSYEQYF

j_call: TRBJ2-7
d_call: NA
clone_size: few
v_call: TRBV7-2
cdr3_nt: TGTGCCAGCAGCTTCGGACAGCGCTTCGAGCAGTACTTC
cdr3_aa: CASSFGQRFEQYF

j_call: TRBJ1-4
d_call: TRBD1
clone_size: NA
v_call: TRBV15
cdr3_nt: TGTGCCACCAGCACAGACAGGGGGGCAACTAATGAAAAACTGTTTTTT
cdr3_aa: CATSTDRGATNEKLFF

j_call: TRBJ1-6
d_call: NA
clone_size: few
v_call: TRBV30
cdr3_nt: TGTGCCTGGAGTGTACGGGGGGGCAATTCACCCCTCCACTTT
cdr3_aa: CAWSVRGGNSPLHF

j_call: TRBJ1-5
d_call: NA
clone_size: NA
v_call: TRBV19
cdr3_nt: TGTGCCAGTAGTATAAATCCGGGGTCCCAGAATCAGCCCCAGCATTTT
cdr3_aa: CASSINPGSQNQPQHF

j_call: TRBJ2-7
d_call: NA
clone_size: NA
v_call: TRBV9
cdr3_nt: TGTGCCAGCAGCGTAGATCGGGCCTACGAGCAGTACTTC
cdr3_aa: CASSVDRAYEQYF

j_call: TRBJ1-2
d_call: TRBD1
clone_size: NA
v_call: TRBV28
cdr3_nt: TGTGCCAGCATTCCCCCAGGGGGCCTCTATGGCTACACCTTC
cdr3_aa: CASIPPGGLYGYTF

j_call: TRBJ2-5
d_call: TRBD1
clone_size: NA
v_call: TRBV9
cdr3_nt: TGTGCCAGCAGCGTCTCCGGGACAGCCGGGGAGACCCAGTACTTC
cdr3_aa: CASSVSGTAGETQYF

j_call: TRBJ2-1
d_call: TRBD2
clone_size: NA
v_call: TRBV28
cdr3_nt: TGTGCCAGCGGCGGACTAGCCGGCAATGAGCAGTTCTTC
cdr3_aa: CASGGLAGNEQFF

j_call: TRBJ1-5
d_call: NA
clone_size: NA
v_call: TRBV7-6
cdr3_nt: TGTGCCAGCAGCTTAGGGGGAGTCCAGCCCCAGCATTTT
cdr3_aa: CASSLGGVQPQHF

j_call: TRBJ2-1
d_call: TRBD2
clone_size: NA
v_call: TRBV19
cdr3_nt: TGTGCCAGTAGTATAGGGACCGATACTAGCGGGAGTTCCAATGAGCAGTTCTTC
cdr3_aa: CASSIGTDTSGSSNEQFF

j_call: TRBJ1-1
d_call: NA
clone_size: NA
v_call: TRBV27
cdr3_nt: TGTGCCAGCAGTTTTCAGGGTTACAAAGGGGGCACTGAAGCTTTCTTT
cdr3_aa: CASSFQGYKGGTEAFF

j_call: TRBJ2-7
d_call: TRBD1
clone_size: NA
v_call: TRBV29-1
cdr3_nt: TGCAGCGTTGAAACCGGGACAGGGACCTACGAGCAGTACTTC
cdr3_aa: CSVETGTGTYEQYF

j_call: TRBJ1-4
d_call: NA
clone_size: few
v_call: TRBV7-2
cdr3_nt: TGTGCCAGCAGCTTAGTGGGCAGGGCCAGTGAAAAACTGTTTTTT
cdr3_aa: CASSLVGRASEKLFF

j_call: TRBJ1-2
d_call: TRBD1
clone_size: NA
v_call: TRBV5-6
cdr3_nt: TGTGCCAGCAGCTTGGCCCGGGACAGGGTGTTATATGGCTACACCTTC
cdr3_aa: CASSLARDRVLYGYTF

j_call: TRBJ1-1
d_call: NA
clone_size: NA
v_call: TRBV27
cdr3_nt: TGTGCCAGCAGTTTATCGAACTCGAACACTGAAGCTTTCTTT
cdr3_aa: CASSLSNSNTEAFF